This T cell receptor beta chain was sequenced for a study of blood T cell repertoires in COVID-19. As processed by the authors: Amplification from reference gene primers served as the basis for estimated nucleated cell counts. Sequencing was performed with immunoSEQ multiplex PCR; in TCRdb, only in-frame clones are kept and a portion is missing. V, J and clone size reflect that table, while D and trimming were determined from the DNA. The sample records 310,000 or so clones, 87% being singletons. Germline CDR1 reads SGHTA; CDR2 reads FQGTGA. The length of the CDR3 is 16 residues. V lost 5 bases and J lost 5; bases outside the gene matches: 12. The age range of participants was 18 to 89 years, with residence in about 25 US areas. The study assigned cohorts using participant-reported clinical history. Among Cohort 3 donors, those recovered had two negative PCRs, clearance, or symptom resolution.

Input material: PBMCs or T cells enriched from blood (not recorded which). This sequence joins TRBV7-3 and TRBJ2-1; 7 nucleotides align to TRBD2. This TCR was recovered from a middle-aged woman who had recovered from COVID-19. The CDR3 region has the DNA TGTGCCAGCAGCCCCTCCCCCAGCGGGACCAACAATGAGCAGTTCTTC. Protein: CASSPSPSGTNNEQFF.